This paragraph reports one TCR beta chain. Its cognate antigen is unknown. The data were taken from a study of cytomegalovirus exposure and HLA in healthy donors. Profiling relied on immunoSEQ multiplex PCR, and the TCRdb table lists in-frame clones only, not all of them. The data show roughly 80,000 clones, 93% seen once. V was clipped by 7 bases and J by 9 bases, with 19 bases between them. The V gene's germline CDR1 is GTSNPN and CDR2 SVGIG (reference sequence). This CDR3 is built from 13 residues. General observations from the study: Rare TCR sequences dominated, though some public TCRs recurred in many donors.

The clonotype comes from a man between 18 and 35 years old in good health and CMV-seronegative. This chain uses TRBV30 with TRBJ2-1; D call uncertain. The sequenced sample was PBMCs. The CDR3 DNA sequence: TGTGCCTACCCAGCCCTGGCCGGGTCTGAGCAGTTCTTC. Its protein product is CAYPALAGSEQFF.